Following are 18 T cell receptor beta chains from one sample sequenced in a study of CD8 T cells in ankylosing spondylitis. In TCRdb, the 5' RACE reads were re-called with MiXCR into one record per CDR3 protein. The sample has 300,000 to 350,000 distinct CDR3 sequences; roughly 11% are singletons. Material for sequencing was blood, either unsorted or a sorted T cell fraction (not recorded which). The receptors derive from a female donor with ankylosing spondylitis or in good health (not recorded which).

The sample holds many counts of this clonotype. This chain connects TRBV20-1 to TRBJ1-5; no reliable D call. CDR3 size: 13 residues. Germline V gene data show CDR1 as DFQATT and CDR2 as SNEGSKA (reference sequence). Trimming removed 6 bases from V and 4 bases from J, with 13 bases in between. The CDR3 is CSAVGYLNQPQHF. CDR3 coding DNA: TGCAGTGCGGTGGGTTACCTAAATCAGCCCCAGCATTTT.

This clonotype was recorded many times. The CDR3 spells CASSYGVLREQYF. CDR3 in DNA: TGTGCCAGCAGTTACGGGGTCTTGCGTGAGCAGTACTTC. The chain joins TRBV12-3 or TRBV12-4 to TRBJ2-7; possible D gene TRBD2, 5 bases. The CDR3 loop spans 13 amino acids. The V and J ends lost 4 bases and 7 bases respectively, with 14 bases between them.

This clonotype appeared a few times. V gene TRBV5-5 combines with J gene TRBJ2-6; perhaps D is TRBD1 or TRBD2 (5 bases each). This CDR3 is 18 amino acids long. V lost 5 bases to trimming and J lost 0 bases, with 18 bases between them. Germline V gives CDR1 SGHKS, CDR2 YYEKEE (reference sequence). CDR3 in amino acids: CASSLSGRTYSGANVLTF. In DNA form, the CDR3 reads TGTGCCAGCAGTCTCTCGGGACGGACGTACTCTGGGGCCAACGTCCTGACTTTC.

This clonotype was counted a few times. The chain links TRBV7-9 to TRBJ1-1; D may be TRBD1 (5 bases). This CDR3 has 12 amino acids. Trimming removed 3 bases from V and 11 bases from J, with 13 bases in between. Germline CDR1 reads SEHNR; CDR2 reads FQNEAQ (reference sequence). The CDR3 DNA is TGTGCCAGCAGCTTCTCCGGGACCCGCGCTTTCTTT. Its protein product is CASSFSGTRAFF.

This chain connects TRBV7-2 to TRBJ2-2; the match to TRBD1 covers 7 bases. With V trimmed by 0 bases and J by 12 bases, 10 bases remained unmatched. This CDR3 is 15 amino acids long. In germline, CDR1 is SGHTA, CDR2 FQGNSA. CDR3 loop: CASSLARGWAAQLFF. CDR3 DNA sequence: TGTGCCAGCAGCTTAGCCAGGGGGTGGGCCGCGCAGCTGTTTTTT.

This clonotype has at least ten counts. The V and J genes are TRBV20-1 and TRBJ1-4; no clear D. Trimming left V 4 bases short and J 8 bases short, with 14 bases between. Germline V gene data show CDR1 as DFQATT and CDR2 as SNEGSKA (reference sequence). The CDR3 runs to 13 residues. The CDR3 loop reads CSAIRPQDEKLFF. CDR3 nucleotides: TGCAGTGCTATTAGACCGCAGGACGAAAAACTGTTTTTT.

This clonotype was seen many times. The V and J genes are TRBV6-1 and TRBJ2-7; TRBD2 matches 14 bases. The CDR3 loop spans 16 amino acids. The germline V gene encodes CDR1 MNHNS and CDR2 SASEGT. Trimming took 5 bases from V and 4 from J; bases not matched to a gene: 7. The CDR3 region has the DNA TGTGCCAGCAGTCAGACTAGCGGGGGGGCCGCTTACGAGCAGTACTTC. It is translated as CASSQTSGGAAYEQYF.

Ten or more counts support this clonotype. The J gene is TRBJ2-2, the V gene TRBV9; 9 bases are a match to TRBD1. Trimming cost V 3 bases and J 6 bases; bases outside gene matches: 6. CDR1 SGDLS and CDR2 YYNGEE come from the germline V gene. The CDR3 totals 15 residues. CDR3 in amino acids: CASSGTQGAAGELFF. The CDR3 DNA reads TGTGCCAGCAGCGGAACACAGGGGGCCGCCGGGGAGCTGTTTTTT. Variable domain in full (rest from reference TRBV9 and TRBJ2-2): DSGVTQTPKHLITATGQRVTLRCSPRSGDLSVYWYQQSLDQGLQFLIQYYNGEERAKGNILERFSAQQFPDLHSELNLSSLELGDSALYFCASSGTQGAAGELFFGEGSRLTVL.

J is TRBJ2-1 and V is TRBV20-1; no firm D call. The CDR3 consists of 12 residues. Germline CDR1 DFQATT, CDR2 SNEGSKA (reference sequence). Trimming removed 4 bases from V and 10 bases from J, with 14 bases in between. The CDR3 sequence is CSATFGPREQFF. CDR3 in DNA: TGCAGTGCTACCTTCGGGCCCAGAGAGCAGTTCTTC.

This clonotype appeared many times. This chain joins TRBV20-1 and TRBJ1-2, with 7 bases aligning to TRBD1. The length of the CDR3 is 19 residues. V was pared by 3 bases and J by 6 bases, with 25 bases of the junction left unmatched. Germline loops: CDR1 DFQATT, CDR2 SNEGSKA (reference sequence). This CDR3 is CSASLRSARGLQQVDGYTF. CDR3 nucleotide sequence: TGCAGTGCTAGCCTCAGATCAGCAAGGGGGCTTCAACAGGTCGATGGCTACACCTTC.

This clonotype was detected many times. The J gene is TRBJ2-1, the V gene TRBV10-3; 10 bases are shared with TRBD2. The CDR3 loop spans 14 amino acids. V shed 8 bases, J shed 0 bases, and the junction held 1 base outside the gene matches. CDR1 is ENHRY and CDR2 is SYGVKD in the germline V gene. The CDR3 sequence is CAIASGSSYNEQFF. The CDR3 nucleotides read TGTGCCATCGCTAGCGGGAGCTCCTACAATGAGCAGTTCTTC.

In its sample, this clonotype was seen many times. This chain uses TRBV12-3 or TRBV12-4 with TRBJ2-3, with a weak D call TRBD2 (6 bases). The CDR3 is made up of 14 amino acids. The germline V and J ends were trimmed by 7 bases and 2 bases, with 13 bases remaining between them. The CDR3: CASTTGLDTDTQYF. CDR3 coding DNA: TGTGCCAGCACCACGGGACTCGACACAGATACGCAGTATTTT.

This clonotype has just a few counts. This chain joins TRBV20-1 and TRBJ2-2, with D perhaps assigned TRBD1 or TRBD2 (6 bases each). V lost 5 bases and J lost 4, with 14 bases in between. CDR3 length: 14 residues. Germline V gives CDR1 DFQATT, CDR2 SNEGSKA (reference sequence). In nucleotides, the CDR3 is TGCAGTGCTCGAGGGGGGTCAAGCACCGGGGAGCTGTTTTTT. Protein sequence: CSARGGSSTGELFF.

This clonotype was recorded many times. The chain links TRBV20-1 to TRBJ1-3; no clear D gene. Trimming stripped 6 bases from V and 0 bases from J, with 15 bases between. The CDR3 is made up of 15 amino acids. From germline, CDR1 is DFQATT and CDR2 SNEGSKA (reference sequence). CDR3 residues: CSARATFSSGNTIYF. The CDR3, as DNA: TGCAGTGCGAGGGCGACGTTTAGCTCTGGAAACACCATATATTTT.

This clonotype came up many times. The chain uses TRBV15 and TRBJ2-4; perhaps TRBD1 as D (6 bases). Trimming shortened V by 1 base and J by 7 bases, and 14 bases separated the two germline ends. Looked up from germline, CDR1 is LNHNV and CDR2 is YYDKDF (reference sequence). This CDR3 contains 15 residues. The CDR3 region has the DNA TGTGCCACCAGCAGAGGGGGGCAGGCGGAGAACATTCAGTACTTC. Its protein product is CATSRGGQAENIQYF.

The chain couples TRBV20-1 to TRBJ1-2; 8 bases are a match to TRBD1. V was pared by 3 bases and J by 7 bases, with 7 bases of the junction left unmatched. Germline CDR1 is DFQATT and CDR2 is SNEGSKA (reference sequence). The CDR3 has 13 amino acids. CDR3 sequence reads: CSASPTGDGGYTF. CDR3 coding DNA: TGCAGTGCTAGTCCGACAGGGGACGGTGGCTACACCTTC.

This clonotype was counted a few times. The chain links TRBV5-1 to TRBJ2-1; 8 bases fit TRBD2. CDR3 size: 15 residues. Germline V lookup: CDR1 SGHRS, CDR2 YFSETQ. After removal of 4 bases from V and 6 bases from J, the junction contained 9 bases not matched to a gene. The chain's CDR3 is CASSPPGLVLNEQFF. Here the CDR3 DNA reads TGCGCCAGCAGCCCGCCGGGACTAGTTCTCAATGAGCAGTTCTTC.

This clonotype has ten or more counts. V and J are TRBV20-1 and TRBJ1-4; perhaps TRBD1 as D (5 bases). Trimming left V 3 bases short and J 4 bases short, with 12 bases between. The CDR3 consists of 14 residues. Germline CDR1 reads DFQATT; CDR2 reads SNEGSKA (reference sequence). CDR3 nucleotide sequence: TGCAGTGCTAGGAATCAGGGTGGTAATGAAAAACTGTTTTTT. It specifies CSARNQGGNEKLFF.